This TCR beta chain was retrieved from a study of cytomegalovirus exposure and HLA in healthy donors. Regarding the study as a whole: Another analysis was done later, and it associated 15,000 to 20,000 TCR beta sequences with HLA alleles at 0.05 false discovery rate.

With respect to this clone: The antigen remains undetermined.

The PCR was carried out with 60 Vbeta primers and 13 Jbeta primers. The table came from immunoSEQ multiplex PCR; TCRdb's copy has only in-frame clones and leaves some out. The sample has around 93,000 clones, about four fifths seen once. Germline CDR1 is SGHRS and CDR2 is YFSETQ. The CDR3 has 15 residues. With 2 bases clipped from V and 7 bases from J, the junction kept 7 bases outside the gene matches. The TCR was taken from a man aged 50-60 years in good health and CMV-seronegative. The chain links TRBV5-1 to TRBJ2-2, with 8 bases that match TRBD1. Sequenced input: PBMCs. The CDR3 bases are TGCGCCAGCAGCTTCCGACAGGGGTCTTTCGGGGAGCTGTTTTTT. This translates into CASSFRQGSFGELFF.